This entry concerns a single T cell receptor beta chain. These data originate in a study of control samples from healthy donors and cancer patients. Assay: immunoSEQ multiplex PCR; the TCRdb copy retains only in-frame clones and omits some. The sample carries around 250,000 clones, approximately 80% recorded once. The CDR3 sequence is 15 residues long. Germline CDR1 is SGDLS and CDR2 is YYNGEE. V dropped 4 bases and J dropped 10; count of bases not matched to a gene: 13. The V call is TRBV9, the J call TRBJ1-4, with TRBD1 identical over 7 bases. This sequence was found in a woman aged 55-70 years with lung cancer. Source material: PBMCs. CDR3 DNA sequence: TGTGCCAGCAGCCAAAGAGAGGGGGCCGGGGTAAAACTGTTTTTT. Protein product: CASSQREGAGVKLFF.